This T cell receptor beta chain emerged from a study of blood T cell repertoires in COVID-19. Study at large: There were acute and convalescent COVID-19 samples, and they came from the United States, Italy and Spain. PBMCs, B-cell-depleted T cells, or T cells provided the cDNA or gDNA that made up the material.

The V gene lost 4 bases and the J gene lost 8 bases, with 21 bases spanning the gap. The CDR3 contains 16 residues. Looked up from germline, CDR1 is ENHRY and CDR2 is SYGVKD. In the authors' methods: By means of reference gene primer amplification, nucleated cell counts were estimated. Method: immunoSEQ multiplex PCR; TCRdb's copy keeps in-frame clones and lacks some. Clone size and V and J calls were adopted from that table, with D and trimming inferred from the DNA. The sample shows around 70,000 clones, roughly 84% of them seen only once. The TCR originated in a woman of 80 years or more with active or convalescent COVID-19. This chain links TRBV10-3 with TRBJ2-1; possible D gene TRBD2, 5 bases. The sample was peripheral blood. The CDR3 loop is CAISVPPGEGLDEQFF. The CDR3 region has the DNA TGTGCCATCAGTGTACCTCCCGGGGAAGGTTTGGATGAGCAGTTCTTC.